Sequencing of this T cell receptor beta chain was carried out in a study of monozygotic twins with inflammatory bowel disease. TCRdb reprocessed the 5' RACE reads and reports one entry per CDR3 protein, with no DNA. This repertoire includes about 420,000 distinct CDR3 sequences. CDR3 length: 12 amino acids. CDR1 is MGHRA, CDR2 YSYEKL, per germline. Sequencing was performed on blood. The clonotype originates from a human donor with ulcerative colitis or Crohn's disease, or a healthy co-twin of an affected twin (not recorded which). This chain connects TRBV4-1 to TRBJ2-3. CDR3 amino acids: CASSQGADTQYF.